This T cell receptor (beta chain) was retrieved from a study of blood T cell repertoires in COVID-19. Across the whole study: Nucleic acid was either cDNA or gDNA, and it came from T cells, B-cell-depleted T cells, or PBMCs.

V trimming: 7 bases; J trimming: 2 bases; junction bases outside the gene matches: 4. This CDR3 region has 14 residues. Germline V CDR1 and CDR2: SNHLY, FYNNEI. Libraries were prepared by immunoSEQ multiplex PCR; TCRdb keeps only in-frame clonotypes and omits some of them. The sample includes over 200,000 clones, about 84% of them seen just once. The receptor's source is a man in his sixties who had recovered from COVID-19. The chain has TRBV2 and TRBJ1-3, with 8 bases fitting TRBD1. The sequencing input was PBMCs or T cells enriched from blood (not recorded which). CDR3 nucleotide sequence: TGTGCCAGCACCGAACAGGGGGCTGGAAACACCATATATTTT. This sequence encodes CASTEQGAGNTIYF.